This entry is about one TCR beta chain. The antigen is not known. The entry originates in a study of beta chain features in type 1 diabetes. Study-level background: The study found patients and healthy donors alike in age, gender and cell yields.

Findings and limits, study-wide: Patients' naive, central memory and regulatory TCRB repertoires appeared more alike than those of healthy donors. Across all four CD4+ subsets, people with type 1 diabetes showed modestly shorter TCRB CDR3s. Still unanswered here is whether HLA type influences TCRB rearrangement.

Trimming left V 6 bases short and J 10 bases short, with 13 bases between. CDR1 is MNHNY and CDR2 is SVGAGI in the germline V gene (reference sequence). CDR3 length: 12 amino acids. The study reverse transcribed the entire isolated RNA, so it sequenced expressed TCRB transcripts. Profiled with immunoSEQ multiplex PCR; TCRdb holds only in-frame clones, not every one. The repertoire includes some 350,000 clones, 8.5% to 10% of them detected once, and 0.55% to 0.75% sits in the top ten. The sequence was obtained from a man aged 30 to 39 with type 1 diabetes. The source material was central memory CD4+ T cells from blood. The chain links TRBV6-6 to TRBJ2-1; possible D gene TRBD1, 6 bases. The CDR3 reads CASSQQGGEQFF. CDR3 nucleotide sequence: TGTGCCAGCAGCCAACAGGGTGGCGAGCAGTTCTTC.